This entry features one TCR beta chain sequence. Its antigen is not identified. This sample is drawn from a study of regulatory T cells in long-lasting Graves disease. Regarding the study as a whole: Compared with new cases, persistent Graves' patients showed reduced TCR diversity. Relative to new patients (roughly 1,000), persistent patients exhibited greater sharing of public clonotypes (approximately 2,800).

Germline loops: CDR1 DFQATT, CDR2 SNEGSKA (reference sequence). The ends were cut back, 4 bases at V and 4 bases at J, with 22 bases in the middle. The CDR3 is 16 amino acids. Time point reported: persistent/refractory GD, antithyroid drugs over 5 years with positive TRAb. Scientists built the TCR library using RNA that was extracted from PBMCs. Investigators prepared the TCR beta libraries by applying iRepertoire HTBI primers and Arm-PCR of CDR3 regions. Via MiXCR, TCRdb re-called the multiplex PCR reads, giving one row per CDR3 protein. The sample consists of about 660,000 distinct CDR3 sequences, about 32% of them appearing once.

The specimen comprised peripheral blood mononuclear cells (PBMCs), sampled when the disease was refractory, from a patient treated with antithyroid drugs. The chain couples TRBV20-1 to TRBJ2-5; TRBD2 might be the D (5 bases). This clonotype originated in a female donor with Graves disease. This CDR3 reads CSAKPVPGTWRETQYF. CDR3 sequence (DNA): TGCAGTGCTAAGCCGGTGCCGGGAACGTGGAGAGAGACCCAGTACTTC.